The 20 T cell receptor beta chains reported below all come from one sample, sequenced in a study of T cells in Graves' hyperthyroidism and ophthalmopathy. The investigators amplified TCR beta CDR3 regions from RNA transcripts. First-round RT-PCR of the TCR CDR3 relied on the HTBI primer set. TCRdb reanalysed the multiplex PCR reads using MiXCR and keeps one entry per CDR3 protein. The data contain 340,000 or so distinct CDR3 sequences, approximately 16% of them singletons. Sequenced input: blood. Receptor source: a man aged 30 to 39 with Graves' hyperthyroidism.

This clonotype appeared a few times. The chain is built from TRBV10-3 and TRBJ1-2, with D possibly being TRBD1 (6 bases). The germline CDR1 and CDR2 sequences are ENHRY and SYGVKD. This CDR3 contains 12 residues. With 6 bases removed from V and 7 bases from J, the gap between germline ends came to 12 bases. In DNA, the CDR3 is TGTGCCATCAGCTTCCAGGGGACTGGCTACACCTTC. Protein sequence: CAISFQGTGYTF.

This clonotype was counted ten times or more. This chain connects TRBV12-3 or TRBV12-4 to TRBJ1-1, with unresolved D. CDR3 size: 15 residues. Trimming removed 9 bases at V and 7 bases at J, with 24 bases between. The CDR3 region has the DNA TGTGCCAGTTCCCCCCCGCCCCCAACCGAGGGTGAAGCTTTCTTT. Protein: CASSPPPPTEGEAFF.

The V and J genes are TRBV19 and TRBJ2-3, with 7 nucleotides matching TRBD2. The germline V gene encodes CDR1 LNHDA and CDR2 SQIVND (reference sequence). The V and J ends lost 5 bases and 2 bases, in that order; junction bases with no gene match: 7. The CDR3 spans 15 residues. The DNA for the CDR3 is TGTGCCAGTAGTCACGGCGGGAGAAACACAGATACGCAGTATTTT. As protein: CASSHGGRNTDTQYF.

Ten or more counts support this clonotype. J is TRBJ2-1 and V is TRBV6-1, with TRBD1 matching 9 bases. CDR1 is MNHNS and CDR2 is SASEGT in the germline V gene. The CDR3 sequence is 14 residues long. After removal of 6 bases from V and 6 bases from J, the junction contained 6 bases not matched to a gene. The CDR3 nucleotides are TGTGCCAGCAGGAACAGGGGGCCCAGCAATGAGCAGTTCTTC. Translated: CASRNRGPSNEQFF.

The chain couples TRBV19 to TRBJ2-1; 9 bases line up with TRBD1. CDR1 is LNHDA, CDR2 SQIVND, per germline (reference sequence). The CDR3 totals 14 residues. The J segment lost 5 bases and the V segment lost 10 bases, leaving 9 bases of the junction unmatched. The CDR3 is CATTVGQGHNEQFF. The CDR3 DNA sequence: TGTGCCACCACCGTGGGACAGGGCCACAATGAGCAGTTCTTC. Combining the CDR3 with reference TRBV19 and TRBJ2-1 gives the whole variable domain DGGITQSPKYLFRKEGQNVTLSCEQNLNHDAMYWYRQDPGQGLRLIYYSQIVNDFQKGDIAEGYSVSREKKESFPLTVTSAQKNPTAFYLCATTVGQGHNEQFFGPGTRLTVL.

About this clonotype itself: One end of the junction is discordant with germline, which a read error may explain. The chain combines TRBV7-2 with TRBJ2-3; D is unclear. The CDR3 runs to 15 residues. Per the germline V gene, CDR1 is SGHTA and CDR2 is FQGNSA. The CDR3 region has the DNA TGTGCCAGCAGTCACGTCTGGAAGGTCGCAGATATGCAGTATTTT. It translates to CASSHVWKVADMQYF.

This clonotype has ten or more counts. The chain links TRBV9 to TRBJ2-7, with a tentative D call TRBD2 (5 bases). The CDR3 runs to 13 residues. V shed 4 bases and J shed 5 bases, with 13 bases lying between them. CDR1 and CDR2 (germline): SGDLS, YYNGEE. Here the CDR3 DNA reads TGTGCCAGCAGCCCCCACTTGGAGGACGAGCAGTACTTC. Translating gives CASSPHLEDEQYF. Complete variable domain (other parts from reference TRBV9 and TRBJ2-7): DSGVTQTPKHLITATGQRVTLRCSPRSGDLSVYWYQQSLDQGLQFLIQYYNGEERAKGNILERFSAQQFPDLHSELNLSSLELGDSALYFCASSPHLEDEQYFGPGTRLTVT.

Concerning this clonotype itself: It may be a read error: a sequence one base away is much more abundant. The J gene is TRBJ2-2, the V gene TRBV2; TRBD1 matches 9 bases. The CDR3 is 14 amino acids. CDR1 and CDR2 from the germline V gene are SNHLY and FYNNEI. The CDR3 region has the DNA TGTGCCTCCGGGGACAGGGTGGGCAGCGGGGAGCGGTTTTTT. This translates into CASGDRVGSGERFF.

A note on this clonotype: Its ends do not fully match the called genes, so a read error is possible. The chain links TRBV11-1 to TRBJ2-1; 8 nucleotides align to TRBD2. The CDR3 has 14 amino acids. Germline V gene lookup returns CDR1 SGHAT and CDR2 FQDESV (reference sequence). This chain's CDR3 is CASSQESGSDEQFF. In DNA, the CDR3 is TGCGCCAGCAGCCAAGAAAGCGGGAGCGATGAGCAGTTCTTC.

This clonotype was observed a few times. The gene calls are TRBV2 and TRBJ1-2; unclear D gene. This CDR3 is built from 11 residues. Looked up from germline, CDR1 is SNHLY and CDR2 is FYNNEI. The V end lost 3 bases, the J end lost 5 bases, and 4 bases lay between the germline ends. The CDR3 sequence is CASSDTYGYTF. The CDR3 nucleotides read TGTGCCAGCAGTGATACGTATGGCTACACCTTC. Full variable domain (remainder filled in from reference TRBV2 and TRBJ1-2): EPEVTQTPSHQVTQMGQEVILRCVPISNHLYFYWYRQILGQKVEFLVSFYNNEISEKSEIFDDQFSVERPDGSNFTLKIRSTKLEDSAMYFCASSDTYGYTFGSGTRLTVV.

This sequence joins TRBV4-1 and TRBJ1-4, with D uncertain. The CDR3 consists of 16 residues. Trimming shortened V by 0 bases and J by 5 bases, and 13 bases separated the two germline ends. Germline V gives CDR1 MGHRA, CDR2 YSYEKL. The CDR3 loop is CASSQDAGSFNEKLFF. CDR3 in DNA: TGCGCCAGCAGCCAAGACGCCGGGAGCTTCAATGAAAAACTGTTTTTT.

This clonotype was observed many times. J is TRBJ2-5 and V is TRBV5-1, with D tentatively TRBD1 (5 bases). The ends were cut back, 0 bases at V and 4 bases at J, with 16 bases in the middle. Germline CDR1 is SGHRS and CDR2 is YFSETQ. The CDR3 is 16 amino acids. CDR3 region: CASSLEGWGVAETQYF. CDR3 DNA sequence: TGCGCCAGCAGCTTGGAGGGGTGGGGCGTGGCAGAGACCCAGTACTTC. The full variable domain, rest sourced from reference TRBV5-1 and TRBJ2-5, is KAGVTQTPRYLIKTRGQQVTLSCSPISGHRSVSWYQQTPGQGLQFLFEYFSETQRNKGNFPGRFSGRQFSNSRSEMNVSTLELGDSALYLCASSLEGWGVAETQYFGPGTRLLVL.

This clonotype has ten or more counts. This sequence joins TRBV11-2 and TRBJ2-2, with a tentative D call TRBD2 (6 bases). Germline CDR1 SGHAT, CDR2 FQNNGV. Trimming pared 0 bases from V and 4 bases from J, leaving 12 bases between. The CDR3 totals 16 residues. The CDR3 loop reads CASSLEGGYGTGELFF. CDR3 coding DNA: TGTGCCAGCAGCTTAGAGGGAGGCTATGGCACCGGGGAGCTGTTTTTT.

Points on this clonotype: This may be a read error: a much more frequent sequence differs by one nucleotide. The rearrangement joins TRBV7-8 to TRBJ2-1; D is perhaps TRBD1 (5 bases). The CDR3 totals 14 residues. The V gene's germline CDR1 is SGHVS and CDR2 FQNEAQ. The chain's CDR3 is CASSLAGYRHERFF. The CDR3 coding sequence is TGTGCCAGCAGCTTAGCGGGATACAGGCATGAGCGGTTCTTC.

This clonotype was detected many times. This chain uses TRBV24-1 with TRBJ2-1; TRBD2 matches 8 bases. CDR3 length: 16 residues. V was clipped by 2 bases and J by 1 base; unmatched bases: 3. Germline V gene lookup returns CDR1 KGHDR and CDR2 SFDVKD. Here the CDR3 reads CATSDSTGGSYNEQFF. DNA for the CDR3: TGTGCCACCAGTGATTCAACGGGAGGGTCCTACAATGAGCAGTTCTTC.

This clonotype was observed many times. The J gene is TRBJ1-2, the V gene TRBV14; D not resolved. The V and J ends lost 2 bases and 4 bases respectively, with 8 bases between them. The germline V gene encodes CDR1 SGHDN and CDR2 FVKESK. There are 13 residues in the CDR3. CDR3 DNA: TGTGCCAGCAGCCAAAGCCTTCTCTATGGCTACACCTTC. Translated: CASSQSLLYGYTF.

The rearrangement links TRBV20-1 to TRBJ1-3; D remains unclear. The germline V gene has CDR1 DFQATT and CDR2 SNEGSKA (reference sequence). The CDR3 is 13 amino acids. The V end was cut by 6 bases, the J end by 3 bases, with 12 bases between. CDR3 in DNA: TGCAGTGCCTCCCGTGACATTGGAAACACCATATATTTT. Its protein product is CSASRDIGNTIYF.

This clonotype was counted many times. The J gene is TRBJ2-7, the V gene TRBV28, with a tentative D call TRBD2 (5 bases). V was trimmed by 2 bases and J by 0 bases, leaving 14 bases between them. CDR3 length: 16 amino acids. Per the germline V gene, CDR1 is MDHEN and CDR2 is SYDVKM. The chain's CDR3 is CASSLRGSRRSYEQYF. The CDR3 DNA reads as TGTGCCAGCAGTTTAAGAGGGAGCCGACGCTCCTACGAGCAGTACTTC. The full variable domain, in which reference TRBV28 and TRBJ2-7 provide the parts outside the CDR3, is DVKVTQSSRYLVKRTGEKVFLECVQDMDHENMFWYRQDPGLGLRLIYFSYDVKMKEKGDIPEGYSVSREKKERFSLILESASTNQTSMYLCASSLRGSRRSYEQYFGPGTRLTVT.

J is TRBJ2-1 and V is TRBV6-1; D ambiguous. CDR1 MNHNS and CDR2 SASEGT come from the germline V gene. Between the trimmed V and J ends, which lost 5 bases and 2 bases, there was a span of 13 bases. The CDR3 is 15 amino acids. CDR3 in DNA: TGTGCCAGCAGTACCCCGGCGGAGCCCTACAATGAGCAGTTCTTC. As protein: CASSTPAEPYNEQFF.

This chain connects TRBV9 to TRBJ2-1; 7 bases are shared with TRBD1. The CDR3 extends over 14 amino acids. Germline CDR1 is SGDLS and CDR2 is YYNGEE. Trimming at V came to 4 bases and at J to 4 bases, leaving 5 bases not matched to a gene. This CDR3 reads CASSKGDRYNEQFF. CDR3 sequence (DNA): TGTGCCAGCAGCAAGGGGGACAGATACAATGAGCAGTTCTTC.